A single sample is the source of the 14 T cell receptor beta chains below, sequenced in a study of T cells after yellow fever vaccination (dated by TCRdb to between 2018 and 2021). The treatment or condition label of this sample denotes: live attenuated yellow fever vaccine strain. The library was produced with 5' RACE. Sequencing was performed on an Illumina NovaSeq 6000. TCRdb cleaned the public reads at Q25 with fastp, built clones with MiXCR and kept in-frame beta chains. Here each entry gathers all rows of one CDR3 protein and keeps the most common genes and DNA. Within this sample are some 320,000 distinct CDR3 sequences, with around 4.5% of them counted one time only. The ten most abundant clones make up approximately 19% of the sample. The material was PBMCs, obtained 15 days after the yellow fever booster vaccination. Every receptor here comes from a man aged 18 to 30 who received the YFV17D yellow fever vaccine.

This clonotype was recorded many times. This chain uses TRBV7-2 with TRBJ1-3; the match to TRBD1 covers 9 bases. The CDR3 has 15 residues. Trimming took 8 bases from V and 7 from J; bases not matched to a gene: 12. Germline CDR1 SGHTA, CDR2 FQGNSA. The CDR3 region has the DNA TGTGCCAGCGGCCGTACCGGGACAGGGCCCAACACCATATATTTT. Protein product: CASGRTGTGPNTIYF.

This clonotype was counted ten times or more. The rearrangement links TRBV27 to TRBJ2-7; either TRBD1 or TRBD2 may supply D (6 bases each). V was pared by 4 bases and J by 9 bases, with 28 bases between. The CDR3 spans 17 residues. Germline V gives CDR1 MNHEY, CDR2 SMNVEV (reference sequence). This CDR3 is CASSSLVGGYHTTRQYF. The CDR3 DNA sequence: TGTGCCAGCAGTTCTTTGGTGGGGGGCTACCATACCACCCGGCAGTACTTC.

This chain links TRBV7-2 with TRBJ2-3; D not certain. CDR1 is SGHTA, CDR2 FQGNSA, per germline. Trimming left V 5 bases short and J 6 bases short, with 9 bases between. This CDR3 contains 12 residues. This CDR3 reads CASSHAVDTQYF. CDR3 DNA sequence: TGTGCCAGCAGCCACGCTGTGGATACGCAGTATTTT.

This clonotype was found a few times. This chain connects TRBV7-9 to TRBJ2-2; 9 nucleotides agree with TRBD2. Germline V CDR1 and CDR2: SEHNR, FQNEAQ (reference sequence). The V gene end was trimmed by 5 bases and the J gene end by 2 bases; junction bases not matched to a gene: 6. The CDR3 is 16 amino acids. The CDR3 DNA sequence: TGTGCCAGCAGCCCGCGGGAGGGGCCCAACACCGGGGAGCTGTTTTTT. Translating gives CASSPREGPNTGELFF.

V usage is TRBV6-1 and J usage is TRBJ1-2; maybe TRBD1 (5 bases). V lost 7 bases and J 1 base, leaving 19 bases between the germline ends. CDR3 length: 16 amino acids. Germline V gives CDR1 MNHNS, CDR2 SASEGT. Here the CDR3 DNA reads TGTGCCAGCAATAGCAGGGAGGTTGAGAATAACTATGGCTACACCTTC. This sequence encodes CASNSREVENNYGYTF.

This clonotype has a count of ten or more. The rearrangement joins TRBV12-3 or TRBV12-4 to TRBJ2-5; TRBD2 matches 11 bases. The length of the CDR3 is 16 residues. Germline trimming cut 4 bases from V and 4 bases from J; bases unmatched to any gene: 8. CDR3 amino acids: CASSSYRLAGTETQYF. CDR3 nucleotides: TGTGCCAGCAGTTCGTACCGACTAGCGGGGACAGAGACCCAGTACTTC.

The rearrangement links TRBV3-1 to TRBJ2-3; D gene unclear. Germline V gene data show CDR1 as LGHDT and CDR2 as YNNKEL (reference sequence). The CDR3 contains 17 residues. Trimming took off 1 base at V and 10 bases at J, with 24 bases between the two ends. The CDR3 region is CASSQVHSSFAALAQYF. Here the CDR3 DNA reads TGTGCCAGCAGCCAAGTACATTCTTCATTCGCAGCTTTGGCGCAGTATTTT.

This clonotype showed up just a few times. CDR3 sequence reads: CASSRGPRLTDTQYF. For the CDR3, the DNA is TGCGCCAGCTCGCGGGGACCACGCCTCACAGATACGCAGTATTTT. The rearrangement links TRBV5-1 to TRBJ2-3, with D perhaps matching TRBD2 (6 bases). The CDR3 consists of 15 residues. Germline CDR1 reads SGHRS; CDR2 reads YFSETQ. V was trimmed by 7 bases and J by 2 bases, leaving 17 bases between them.

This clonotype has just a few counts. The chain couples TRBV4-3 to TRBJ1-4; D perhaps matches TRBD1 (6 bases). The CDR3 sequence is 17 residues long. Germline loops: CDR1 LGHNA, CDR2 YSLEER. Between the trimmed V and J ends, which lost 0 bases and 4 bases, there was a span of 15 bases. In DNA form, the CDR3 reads TGCGCCAGCAGCCAAGAAACGGGGGGCAGCTATAATGAAAAACTGTTTTTT. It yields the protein CASSQETGGSYNEKLFF.

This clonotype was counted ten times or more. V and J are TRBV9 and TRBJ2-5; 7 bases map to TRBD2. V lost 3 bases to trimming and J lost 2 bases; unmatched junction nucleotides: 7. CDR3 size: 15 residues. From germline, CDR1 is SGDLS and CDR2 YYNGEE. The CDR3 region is CASSGGGPQQETQYF. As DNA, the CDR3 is TGTGCCAGCAGCGGGGGGGGACCGCAACAAGAGACCCAGTACTTC.

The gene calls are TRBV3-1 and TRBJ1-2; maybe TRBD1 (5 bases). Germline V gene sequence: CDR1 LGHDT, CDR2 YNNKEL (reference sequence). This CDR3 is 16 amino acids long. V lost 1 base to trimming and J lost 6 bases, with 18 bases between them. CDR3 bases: TGTGCCAGCAGCCAAGCCCCGGGGCGGACTAGGGATGGCTACACCTTC. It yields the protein CASSQAPGRTRDGYTF.

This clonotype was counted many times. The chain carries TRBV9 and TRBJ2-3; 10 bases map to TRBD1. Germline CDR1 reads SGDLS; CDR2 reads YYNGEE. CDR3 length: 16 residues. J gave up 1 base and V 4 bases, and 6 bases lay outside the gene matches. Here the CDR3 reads CASSTRQGAGTDTQYF. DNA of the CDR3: TGTGCCAGCAGCACAAGACAGGGGGCGGGCACAGATACGCAGTATTTT.

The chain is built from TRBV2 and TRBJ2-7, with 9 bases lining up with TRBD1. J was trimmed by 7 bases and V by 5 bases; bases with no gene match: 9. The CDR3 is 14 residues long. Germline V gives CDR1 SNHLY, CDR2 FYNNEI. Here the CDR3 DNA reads TGTGCCAGCAGTAAGGACAGGGGACTGTGGGAGCAGTACTTC. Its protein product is CASSKDRGLWEQYF.

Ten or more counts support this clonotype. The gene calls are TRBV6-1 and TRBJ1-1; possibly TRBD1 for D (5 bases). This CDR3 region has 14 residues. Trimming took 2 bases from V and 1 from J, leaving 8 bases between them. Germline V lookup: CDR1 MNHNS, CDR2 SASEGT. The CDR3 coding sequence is TGTGCCAGCAGTGAACGGGGCAGGAACACTGAAGCTTTCTTT. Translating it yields CASSERGRNTEAFF.